The 13 T cell receptor beta chains presented below share a single source sample, sequenced in a study of cytomegalovirus exposure and HLA in healthy donors. Libraries were prepared by immunoSEQ multiplex PCR; TCRdb keeps only in-frame clonotypes and omits some of them. In the table there are roughly 150,000 clones, roughly 91% of which are singletons. The specimen was PBMCs. These receptors all stem from a woman aged 18-29 years in good health and CMV-seropositive.

The chain couples TRBV18 to TRBJ2-7; D not certain. The CDR3 sequence is 15 residues long. V dropped 2 bases and J dropped 1 base, with 12 bases sitting between them. In germline, CDR1 is KGHSH, CDR2 LQKENI. The CDR3, as DNA: TGTGCCAGCTCACCAGGAGTAGTTGGGTCCTACGAGCAGTACTTC. Translated, it gives CASSPGVVGSYEQYF.

This chain links TRBV18 with TRBJ1-1; 10 bases match TRBD1. This CDR3 is built from 15 residues. Trimming took 4 bases from V and 2 from J; bases not matched to a gene: 4. Germline V gene lookup returns CDR1 KGHSH and CDR2 LQKENI. The chain's CDR3 is CASSHRQGANTEAFF. For the CDR3, the DNA is TGTGCCAGCTCACACCGACAGGGGGCCAACACTGAAGCTTTCTTT. The variable domain in full, completed from reference TRBV18 and TRBJ1-1, reads NAGVMQNPRHLVRRRGQEARLRCSPMKGHSHVYWYRQLPEEGLKFMVYLQKENIIDESGMPKERFSAEFPKEGPSILRIQQVVRGDSAAYFCASSHRQGANTEAFFGQGTRLTVV.

The chain is built from TRBV6-9 and TRBJ2-3; 9 nucleotides match TRBD2. V dropped 4 bases and J dropped 5; count of bases not matched to a gene: 10. The germline CDR1 and CDR2 sequences are MNHGY and SVAAGI. The CDR3 covers 16 residues. CDR3 nucleotide sequence: TGTGCCAGCAGTTGGGTTAAGGCGGGAGGGGGAGATACGCAGTATTTT. Protein product: CASSWVKAGGGDTQYF.

This clone has just one count. V usage is TRBV4-1 and J usage is TRBJ2-1, with 10 bases matching TRBD2. Germline V gene lookup returns CDR1 MGHRA and CDR2 YSYEKL. The J segment lost 7 bases and the V segment lost 3 bases, leaving 9 bases of the junction unmatched. The CDR3 covers 16 residues. The CDR3 protein is CASSHPGLASGNEQFF. CDR3 in DNA: TGCGCCAGCAGCCACCCGGGACTAGCGTCTGGAAATGAGCAGTTCTTC.

The V gene is TRBV7-9, the J gene TRBJ2-5; 7 bases agree with TRBD1. Germline V gene lookup returns CDR1 SEHNR and CDR2 FQNEAQ (reference sequence). V lost 3 bases to trimming and J lost 5 bases; unmatched junction nucleotides: 6. The length of the CDR3 is 14 residues. This CDR3 reads CASSLLQGLETQYF. The CDR3 region has the DNA TGTGCCAGCAGCTTGCTACAGGGGCTCGAGACCCAGTACTTC.

V gene TRBV18 combines with J gene TRBJ1-2; D remains unclear. CDR1 and CDR2 from the germline V gene are KGHSH and LQKENI. V lost 2 bases to trimming and J lost 2 bases, with 6 bases between them. CDR3 length: 13 amino acids. The CDR3 nucleotides read TGTGCCAGCTCACCAGGGGAGAACTATGGCTACACCTTC. Translation gives CASSPGENYGYTF.

CDR3 nucleotides: TGCGCCAGCAGTAGACTAGCGGGCTCCTACAATGAGCAGTTCTTC. Protein: CASSRLAGSYNEQFF. The chain employs TRBV10-1 and TRBJ2-1; TRBD2 agrees at 10 bases. After removal of 5 bases from V and 0 bases from J, the junction contained 1 base not matched to a gene. Germline V gene sequence: CDR1 WNHNN, CDR2 SYGVQD (reference sequence). The CDR3 contains 15 residues.

V and J are TRBV19 and TRBJ1-2; 8 nucleotides agree with TRBD1. Trimming removed 5 bases from V and 4 bases from J; junction bases left unmatched: 9. This CDR3 is built from 15 residues. Germline CDR1 reads LNHDA; CDR2 reads SQIVND (reference sequence). CDR3 loop: CASSLRTGNVYGYTF. In nucleotides, the CDR3 is TGTGCCAGTAGTCTGAGGACAGGGAATGTCTATGGCTACACCTTC. The variable domain in full, with the rest retrieved from reference TRBV19 and TRBJ1-2, is DGGITQSPKYLFRKEGQNVTLSCEQNLNHDAMYWYRQDPGQGLRLIYYSQIVNDFQKGDIAEGYSVSREKKESFPLTVTSAQKNPTAFYLCASSLRTGNVYGYTFGSGTRLTVV.

This chain joins TRBV2 and TRBJ2-4, with TRBD2 matching over 8 bases. V lost 6 bases and J lost 2; bases outside the gene matches: 15. The germline V gene has CDR1 SNHLY and CDR2 FYNNEI. CDR3 length equals 18 residues. In DNA form, the CDR3 reads TGTGCCAGCAGCGGGGGGGGAGTAGCGGTATCCTCCAAAAACATTCAGTACTTC. As protein: CASSGGGVAVSSKNIQYF. Based on the CDR3 plus reference TRBV2 and TRBJ2-4, the full variable domain is EPEVTQTPSHQVTQMGQEVILRCVPISNHLYFYWYRQILGQKVEFLVSFYNNEISEKSEIFDDQFSVERPDGSNFTLKIRSTKLEDSAMYFCASSGGGVAVSSKNIQYFGAGTRLSVL.

This clone was seen more than once but under ten times. The genes are TRBV4-2 and TRBJ2-7; 13 nucleotides agree with TRBD2. Germline lookup yields CDR1 LGHNA and CDR2 YNFKEQ. V trimming: 4 bases; J trimming: 3 bases; junction bases outside the gene matches: 6. The CDR3 contains 16 residues. The CDR3 nucleotides are TGTGCCAGCAGCCCCGGGACTAGCGGGATGTACTACGAGCAGTACTTC. Its protein product is CASSPGTSGMYYEQYF.

This chain connects TRBV7-9 to TRBJ2-5; TRBD1 is a possible D gene (6 bases). The CDR3 is 15 amino acids. The V and J ends lost 5 bases and 5 bases respectively, with 18 bases between them. Germline V gives CDR1 SEHNR, CDR2 FQNEAQ (reference sequence). CDR3 DNA: TGTGCCAGCAGCCGCGACAGGACCCAAATGGAGACCCAGTACTTC. This codes for CASSRDRTQMETQYF.

The rearrangement uses TRBV6-6 and TRBJ1-1; a weak D match, TRBD1 (6 bases). Germline CDR1 is MNHNY and CDR2 is SVGAGI (reference sequence). The V end was cut by 2 bases, the J end by 4 bases, with 8 bases between. This CDR3 is 13 amino acids long. CDR3 region: CASSYRRGTEAFF. The DNA of the CDR3 is TGTGCCAGCAGTTACCGCAGGGGCACTGAAGCTTTCTTT.

This clone has more than one count but fewer than ten. This rearrangement joins TRBV12-5 to TRBJ2-5; the D gene is possibly TRBD1 (5 bases). This CDR3 has 12 amino acids. Germline CDR1 reads LGHNT; CDR2 reads FRNRAP. Trimming pared 5 bases from V and 5 bases from J, leaving 9 bases between. CDR3 bases: TGTGCTAGTGGTGGGGCAACGGAGACCCAGTACTTC. As protein: CASGGATETQYF.